This TCR beta chain was sequenced in a study of blood T cells in healthy people across ages. Each sample yielded at least 5 micrograms of PBMC total RNA. V lost 0 bases and J 4 bases, leaving 3 bases between the germline ends. The CDR3 is made up of 11 amino acids. Germline loops: CDR1 DFQATT, CDR2 SNEGSKA (reference sequence). A sample-barcoded 5' primer and a J-beta primer mix were used in a second PCR of roughly 6 to 11 cycles. A template-switch adaptor with 12 random nucleotides tagged each cDNA molecule. TCRdb reprocessed the 5' RACE reads via MiXCR and lists one record per CDR3 protein. The table records 450,000 to 700,000 distinct CDR3 sequences, roughly a quarter of them present only once.

The source of this sequence is a woman in her 70s in good health. The sequenced sample was blood. The genes are TRBV20-1 and TRBJ1-2; no firm D call. For the CDR3, the DNA is TGCAGTGCTAGAGACTTCTATGGCTACACCTTC. Translating gives CSARDFYGYTF.